The clone carrying this TCR beta chain has a single count. Here immunoSEQ multiplex PCR was the method, and the copy in TCRdb shows in-frame clones only, minus some. Of 90,000 or so clones in the sample, 80% to 90% were seen once. The CDR3 has 15 amino acids. Trimming removed 8 bases at V and 6 bases at J, with 19 bases between. Germline lookup yields CDR1 MDHEN and CDR2 SYDVKM. Time point here: after dendritic cell vaccination, including at tumor progression/relapse. The data stem from a study of glioma-infiltrating T cells after dendritic cell vaccination. Specimen: blood, collected after dendritic cell vaccination. The TCR originated in a human donor with glioblastoma. This chain links TRBV28 with TRBJ2-2, with D tentatively TRBD2 (7 bases). The DNA for the CDR3 is TGTGCCAGCGGGACGGGGGGCGAGGGGGCCGGGGAGCTGTTTTTT. Its protein product is CASGTGGEGAGELFF. Drawing the rest from reference TRBV28 and TRBJ2-2, the complete variable domain is DVKVTQSSRYLVKRTGEKVFLECVQDMDHENMFWYRQDPGLGLRLIYFSYDVKMKEKGDIPEGYSVSREKKERFSLILESASTNQTSMYLCASGTGGEGAGELFFGEGSRLTVL.